This T cell receptor (beta chain) appears in the sequencing data of a study of control samples from healthy donors and cancer patients. Generated by immunoSEQ multiplex PCR, the TCRdb table keeps only in-frame clones and is missing some. The sample has tens of thousands of clones, approximately 93% seen once; the top ten hold roughly 1.2%. Germline V CDR1 and CDR2: SGHAT, FQNNGV. V lost 5 bases to trimming and J lost 4 bases, with 14 bases between them. This CDR3 region has 14 residues. This TCR was sampled from a woman aged 35 to 49 with lung cancer. V is TRBV11-2 and J is TRBJ1-2, with D maybe TRBD1 (5 bases). Source material: PBMCs. The CDR3 region has the DNA TGTGCCAGCAGCAGAAGAGGGACCTCCTATGGCTACACCTTC. Protein: CASSRRGTSYGYTF.